This TCR beta chain was sequenced in a study of blood T cell repertoires in COVID-19. This clone was detected a few times. Repertoires were generated with immunoSEQ multiplex PCR, while TCRdb's copy carries only in-frame clones and drops some. This table holds tens of thousands of clones, less than 90% found once. Sequenced sample: peripheral blood. The TCR was taken from a woman aged 55-69 years with acute or convalescent COVID-19.

The CDR3 loop reads CASSLGLAGPSTDTQYF. The CDR3, as DNA: TGTGCCAGCAGCTTAGGACTAGCGGGCCCTAGCACAGATACGCAGTATTTT. This chain uses TRBV7-9 with TRBJ2-3; 10 bases are a match to TRBD2. Germline values: CDR1 SEHNR, CDR2 FQNEAQ (reference sequence). The CDR3 consists of 17 residues. V shed 1 base and J 0 bases; nucleotides not matched to a gene: 4.